This T cell receptor (beta chain) was profiled in a study of identical twins. Regarding the study as a whole: Beta out-of-frame sequences showed weaker excess twin sharing. With abundant cord blood beta clonotypes, insertions were fewer; memory repertoires showed no such pattern.

This clonotype has just a few counts. The antigen is unknown. This CDR3 has 19 residues. CDR1 SGHAT and CDR2 FQNNGV come from the germline V gene. The V gene end was trimmed by 5 bases and the J gene end by 4 bases; junction bases not matched to a gene: 20. The authors used template switching to add a universal primer site and gave cDNA unique molecular identifiers. TCRdb itself ran the 5' RACE reads through MiXCR, one entry per CDR3 protein. This sample has approximately 410,000 distinct CDR3 sequences, with roughly 20% found just once. Sequencing input: naive T cells sorted from blood. The origin of this receptor is a man in his fifties in good health. The chain couples TRBV11-2 to TRBJ2-3, with 8 bases fitting TRBD2. In DNA form, the CDR3 reads TGTGCCAGCAGCCCTGGGGGAAGCGGGAGAGGCGCGCCGGCAGATACGCAGTATTTT. It is translated as CASSPGGSGRGAPADTQYF.